This T cell receptor (beta chain) was documented in a study of CD4 T cells in relation to SARS-CoV-2 and coronaviruses. On the study more broadly: PBMCs were cultured with antigen for 10 days before TCR beta sequencing. No peptide or an HIV-1 Nef peptide pool served as negative control.

The table came from immunoSEQ multiplex PCR; TCRdb's copy has only in-frame clones and leaves some out. The table shows around 25,000 clones, with around three quarters occurring only once. Unexposed donor CD4+ T cells date from about 2011-2019, before the COVID-19 pandemic. Isolation of CD4+ T cells took place after around 11 days in culture. Testing used SARS-CoV-2 S/N and four cold-coronavirus spikes on unexposed-donor CD4+ T cells, cells permitting. Trimming cost V 6 bases and J 0 bases, with 5 bases left between them. Looked up from germline, CDR1 is KGHDR and CDR2 is SFDVKD. CDR3 length equals 13 residues. Notes on this clone: The antigen remains undetermined.

The receptor was isolated from a human donor in good health. The chain recombines TRBV24-1 with TRBJ1-5; no clear D. The sample comprised CD4+ T cells from PBMCs, cultured in vitro. This CDR3 reads CATSRYSNQPQHF. The CDR3 DNA reads TGTGCCACCAGTAGGTATAGCAATCAGCCCCAGCATTTT.